One sample yielded the 18 T cell receptor beta chains listed below, sequenced in a study of Tregs in tolerant kidney transplant recipients. Generated by immunoSEQ multiplex PCR, the TCRdb table keeps only in-frame clones and is missing some. The sample holds tens of thousands of clones, 85% to 95% seen once. The sequencing used Tregs from blood, collected before the transplant. These receptors all come from a human donor who received a combined kidney and bone marrow transplant.

The chain is built from TRBV28 and TRBJ1-3; 7 nucleotides line up with TRBD1. The CDR3 consists of 15 residues. CDR1 is MDHEN, CDR2 SYDVKM, per germline. Losses at the gene ends were 5 bases for V and 0 bases for J; bases not matched to a gene: 4. CDR3: CASSTTGSSGNTIYF. CDR3 bases: TGTGCCAGCAGTACGACAGGGAGCTCTGGAAACACCATATATTTT. The variable domain in full, completed from reference TRBV28 and TRBJ1-3, reads DVKVTQSSRYLVKRTGEKVFLECVQDMDHENMFWYRQDPGLGLRLIYFSYDVKMKEKGDIPEGYSVSREKKERFSLILESASTNQTSMYLCASSTTGSSGNTIYFGEGSWLTVV.

The rearrangement links TRBV4-2 to TRBJ2-4; D uncertain. Germline values: CDR1 LGHNA, CDR2 YNFKEQ. Between the trimmed V and J ends, which lost 5 bases and 3 bases, there was a span of 17 bases. The CDR3 is made up of 16 amino acids. The CDR3 DNA sequence: TGTGCCAGCAGCACTCTAAACACGGGCTACAAAAACATTCAGTACTTC. Residues: CASSTLNTGYKNIQYF.

The V call is TRBV18, the J call TRBJ1-2, with TRBD1 matching 7 bases. Trimming removed 3 bases from V and 5 bases from J; junction bases left unmatched: 9. CDR1 is KGHSH, CDR2 LQKENI, per germline. The CDR3 is made up of 15 amino acids. The CDR3 DNA sequence: TGTGCCAGCTCACCCGGACAGGCGTTGCCTTATGGCTACACCTTC. It specifies CASSPGQALPYGYTF. Complete variable domain (other parts from reference TRBV18 and TRBJ1-2): NAGVMQNPRHLVRRRGQEARLRCSPMKGHSHVYWYRQLPEEGLKFMVYLQKENIIDESGMPKERFSAEFPKEGPSILRIQQVVRGDSAAYFCASSPGQALPYGYTFGSGTRLTVV.

V and J are TRBV6-1 and TRBJ2-7; D is ambiguous. The CDR3 sequence is 15 residues long. Trimming left V 2 bases short and J 3 bases short, with 14 bases between. Germline V gene sequence: CDR1 MNHNS, CDR2 SASEGT. CDR3 amino acids: CASSEPGRVNYEQYF. CDR3 DNA: TGTGCCAGCAGTGAACCCGGACGAGTTAACTACGAGCAGTACTTC.

The rearrangement uses TRBV7-3 and TRBJ2-1; D unresolved. Trimming left V 4 bases short and J 4 bases short, with 17 bases between. CDR3 length: 16 amino acids. Germline CDR1 SGHTA, CDR2 FQGTGA. The CDR3 sequence: CASSSTSRKGYNEQFF. CDR3 DNA sequence: TGTGCCAGCAGCTCCACCTCTAGAAAAGGGTACAATGAGCAGTTCTTC.

The chain combines TRBV15 with TRBJ2-6; 7 nucleotides line up with TRBD1. CDR3 size: 15 residues. Losses at the gene ends were 5 bases for V and 3 bases for J; bases not matched to a gene: 4. Germline CDR1 LNHNV, CDR2 YYDKDF (reference sequence). The CDR3 sequence is CATSRGGDGANVLTF. CDR3 sequence (DNA): TGTGCCACCAGCCGAGGGGGCGATGGGGCCAACGTCCTGACTTTC.

This clone was counted a single time. This chain's CDR3 is CASSLKVTYGSSYNEQFF. The CDR3 nucleotides read TGTGCCAGCAGCTTAAAGGTAACTTACGGGAGCTCCTACAATGAGCAGTTCTTC. The chain recombines TRBV7-3 with TRBJ2-1; weak D call: TRBD2 (6 bases). With 1 base removed from V and 0 bases from J, the gap between germline ends came to 16 bases. The CDR3 has 18 amino acids. CDR1 is SGHTA, CDR2 FQGTGA, per germline.

The chain links TRBV7-6 to TRBJ1-2; tentative D call: TRBD1 (6 bases). V was trimmed by 4 bases and J by 8 bases, leaving 14 bases between them. The CDR3 sequence is 13 residues long. CDR1 is SGHVS, CDR2 FNYEAQ, per germline. For the CDR3, the DNA is TGTGCCAGCAGCTATACAGGGTCAGACGGCTACACCTTC. It translates to CASSYTGSDGYTF.

The chain couples TRBV19 to TRBJ2-6; D is undetermined. CDR3 length equals 14 residues. The germline V gene has CDR1 LNHDA and CDR2 SQIVND (reference sequence). Trimming took off 8 bases at V and 4 bases at J, with 12 bases between the two ends. The DNA for the CDR3 is TGTGCCAGTTCCCCCCTGGCCGGGGCCAACGTCCTGACTTTC. Translated, it gives CASSPLAGANVLTF.

The chain employs TRBV7-9 and TRBJ2-1, with 7 bases matching TRBD2. The trim removed 8 bases at V and 0 bases at J, leaving 13 bases unmatched. The germline V gene encodes CDR1 SEHNR and CDR2 FQNEAQ (reference sequence). The CDR3 length is 17 residues. The CDR3 region has the DNA TGTGCCAGCGCCCGGGGGAGGGTATCCAACTCCTACAATGAGCAGTTCTTC. This encodes CASARGRVSNSYNEQFF.

This chain joins TRBV19 and TRBJ1-1; no reliable D call. Germline CDR1 and CDR2: LNHDA and SQIVND (reference sequence). CDR3 length equals 13 residues. Trimming cost V 7 bases and J 5 bases, with 14 bases left between them. In nucleotides, the CDR3 is TGTGCCAGTAAAAAGGGAGGGAGAACTGAAGCTTTCTTT. As protein: CASKKGGRTEAFF.

The chain joins TRBV28 to TRBJ1-2; TRBD1 agrees at 9 bases. CDR3 length equals 16 residues. The V gene end was trimmed by 2 bases and the J gene end by 5 bases; junction bases not matched to a gene: 9. Germline loops: CDR1 MDHEN, CDR2 SYDVKM. CDR3: CASSLAGGQGRYGYTF. CDR3 nucleotide sequence: TGTGCCAGCAGTTTAGCGGGGGGACAGGGAAGGTATGGCTACACCTTC.

The chain couples TRBV5-1 to TRBJ1-2; TRBD1 agrees at 9 bases. CDR3 size: 15 residues. CDR1 is SGHRS, CDR2 YFSETQ, per germline. The V gene end was trimmed by 4 bases and the J gene end by 3 bases; junction bases not matched to a gene: 7. As DNA, the CDR3 is TGCGCCAGCAGCATAAGGGGACAGGGCCACTATGGCTACACCTTC. Encoded protein: CASSIRGQGHYGYTF. Full variable domain (remainder filled in from reference TRBV5-1 and TRBJ1-2): KAGVTQTPRYLIKTRGQQVTLSCSPISGHRSVSWYQQTPGQGLQFLFEYFSETQRNKGNFPGRFSGRQFSNSRSEMNVSTLELGDSALYLCASSIRGQGHYGYTFGSGTRLTVV.

This chain uses TRBV14 with TRBJ1-1; 7 bases are a match to TRBD1. The CDR3 loop spans 18 amino acids. CDR1 SGHDN and CDR2 FVKESK come from the germline V gene. V gave up 0 bases and J gave up 0 bases; unmatched junction bases: 10. The CDR3 bases are TGTGCCAGCAGCCAAGAACCGCTGGACAGGACCATGAACACTGAAGCTTTCTTT. Protein sequence: CASSQEPLDRTMNTEAFF.

This rearrangement joins TRBV28 to TRBJ2-2; 11 bases align to TRBD2. The germline CDR1 and CDR2 sequences are MDHEN and SYDVKM. The CDR3 length is 16 residues. The trim removed 6 bases at V and 5 bases at J, leaving 8 bases unmatched. Written as DNA, the CDR3 is TGTGCCAGCAGCCCTACTAGCGGGAGAGGAACCGGGGAGCTGTTTTTT. Translated, it gives CASSPTSGRGTGELFF. The whole variable domain, remainder taken from reference TRBV28 and TRBJ2-2, is DVKVTQSSRYLVKRTGEKVFLECVQDMDHENMFWYRQDPGLGLRLIYFSYDVKMKEKGDIPEGYSVSREKKERFSLILESASTNQTSMYLCASSPTSGRGTGELFFGEGSRLTVL.

The chain joins TRBV27 to TRBJ2-3; maybe TRBD2 (6 bases). The CDR3 runs 14 residues. The V end was cut by 6 bases, the J end by 7 bases, with 17 bases between. Germline values: CDR1 MNHEY, CDR2 SMNVEV (reference sequence). CDR3 sequence: CASSRTTSRNTQYF. CDR3 nucleotides: TGTGCCAGCAGCCGGACTACAAGTCGGAATACGCAGTATTTT.

In DNA form, the CDR3 reads TGTGCCAGTAGTGCTCAGGGGGACGGGAACACTGAAGCTTTCTTT. Amino acid sequence: CASSAQGDGNTEAFF. The rearrangement links TRBV19 to TRBJ1-1; TRBD1 agrees at 7 bases. The CDR3 consists of 15 residues. The V and J ends lost 5 bases and 1 base, in that order; junction bases with no gene match: 7. Germline CDR1 LNHDA, CDR2 SQIVND (reference sequence).

The chain employs TRBV19 and TRBJ1-5; D is ambiguous. This CDR3 region has 14 residues. Germline V gene sequence: CDR1 LNHDA, CDR2 SQIVND (reference sequence). Trimming removed 1 base at V and 1 base at J, with 5 bases between. The CDR3 nucleotides read TGTGCCAGTAGTATAGTAGCCAGCAATCAGCCCCAGCATTTT. Translating it yields CASSIVASNQPQHF.